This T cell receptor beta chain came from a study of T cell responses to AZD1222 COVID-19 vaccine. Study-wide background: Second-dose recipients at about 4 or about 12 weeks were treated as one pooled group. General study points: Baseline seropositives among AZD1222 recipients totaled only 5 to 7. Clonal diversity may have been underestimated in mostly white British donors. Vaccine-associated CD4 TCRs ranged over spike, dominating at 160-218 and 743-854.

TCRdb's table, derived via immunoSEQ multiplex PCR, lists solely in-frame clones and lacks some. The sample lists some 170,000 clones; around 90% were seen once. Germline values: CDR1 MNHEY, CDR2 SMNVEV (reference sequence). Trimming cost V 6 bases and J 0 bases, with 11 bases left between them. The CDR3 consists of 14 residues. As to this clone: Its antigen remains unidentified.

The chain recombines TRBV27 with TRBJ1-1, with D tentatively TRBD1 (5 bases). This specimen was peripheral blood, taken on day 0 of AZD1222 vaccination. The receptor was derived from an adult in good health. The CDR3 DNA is TGTGCCAGCAGCCCGGGGGTAGTGAACACTGAAGCTTTCTTT. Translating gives CASSPGVVNTEAFF.